This T cell receptor (beta chain) was retrieved from a study of metastatic and nonmetastatic thyroid tumors. Study information: The study looked at repertoires side by side in blood and in tumor or nodule tissue from malignant and benign thyroid patients.

Prior to thyroid surgery, none of the patients had received any treatment. The CDR3 spans 15 residues. Trimming left V 5 bases short and J 4 bases short, with 14 bases between. Germline V CDR1 and CDR2: MNHEY, SMNVEV (reference sequence). As to this clone: Antigen: not known.

TCRdb re-called the PCR reads with MiXCR. The sample yields over 15,000 clones, around 25% seen once. Study results and limitations: Reports indicated that malignant thyroid tumors showed significantly higher TCR beta diversity than benign nodules did, in blood and tumor.

The sample taken for sequencing was tumor tissue. The rearrangement links TRBV27 to TRBJ2-2; tentatively, D is TRBD1 (6 bases). The receptor's source is a female donor with papillary thyroid cancer or a benign thyroid nodule (not recorded which). Some clones in this sample may be carry-over from other donors' samples. This chain's CDR3 is CASSIRTAPTGELFF. DNA of the CDR3: TGTGCCAGCAGTATCCGGACAGCGCCCACCGGGGAGCTGTTTTTT.